This T cell receptor (beta chain) emerged from a study of blood T cells in healthy people across ages. For the study at large: The capture of about one barcoded beta molecule per two T cells was achieved by template switching. Study conclusions and caveats: Because donor CMV status was unknown, expanded clonotype changes were possibly confounded.

A second about 7 to 12 cycle PCR used barcoded and J-beta primers. TCRdb ran MiXCR on the 5' RACE reads and lists one entry per CDR3 protein. Among roughly 640,000 distinct CDR3 sequences listed, about 30% were seen once. This clonotype was observed a few times. What it recognizes is unknown. Unmatched junction bases numbered 5, after V lost 3 bases and J lost 1 base. This CDR3 spans 16 amino acids. Per germline, CDR1 LNHDA and CDR2 SQIVND (reference sequence). Each sample yielded at least 6 micrograms of PBMC total RNA. Sequenced sample: blood. The chain carries TRBV19 and TRBJ2-2, with 7 bases matching TRBD1. The TCR originated in a woman older than 75 in good health. This CDR3 is CASSIRGTVNTGELFF. Here the CDR3 DNA reads TGTGCCAGTAGTATTAGAGGGACAGTGAACACCGGGGAGCTGTTTTTT.